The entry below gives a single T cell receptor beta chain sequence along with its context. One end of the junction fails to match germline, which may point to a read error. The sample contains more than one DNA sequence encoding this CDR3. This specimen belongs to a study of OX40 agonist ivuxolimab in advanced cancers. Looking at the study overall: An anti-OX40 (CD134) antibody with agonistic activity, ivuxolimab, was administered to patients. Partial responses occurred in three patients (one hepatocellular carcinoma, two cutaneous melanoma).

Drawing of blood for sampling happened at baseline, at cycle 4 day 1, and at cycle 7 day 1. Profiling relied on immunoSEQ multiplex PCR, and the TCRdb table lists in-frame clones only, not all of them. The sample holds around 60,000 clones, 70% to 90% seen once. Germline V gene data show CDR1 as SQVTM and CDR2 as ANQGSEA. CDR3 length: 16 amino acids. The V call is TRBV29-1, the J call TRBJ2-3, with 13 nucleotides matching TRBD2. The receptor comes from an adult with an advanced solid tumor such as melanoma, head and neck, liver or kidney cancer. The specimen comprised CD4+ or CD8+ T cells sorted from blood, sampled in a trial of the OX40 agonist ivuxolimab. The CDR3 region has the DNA TGTAGCGTCCCGGGACTAGCGGGACCGCGCACAGATACGCAGTATTTT. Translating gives CSVPGLAGPRTDTQYF.